The T cell receptor (beta chain) under discussion was sequenced for a study of blood T cell repertoires in COVID-19. Looking at the study overall: Nucleic acid was either cDNA or gDNA, and it came from T cells, B-cell-depleted T cells, or PBMCs.

This clone was counted between two and nine times. Authors' methods: Estimates of nucleated cell counts were drawn from the amplification of reference gene primers. Measured with immunoSEQ multiplex PCR; TCRdb has only the in-frame clones, and not every one. V, J and clone size are those of that table, while D and trimming were read from the DNA. Among about 250,000 clones, 85% were seen once, and the ten largest hold 4% to 6%. Trimming took 4 bases from V and 2 from J, leaving 11 bases between them. Germline CDR1 and CDR2: SGHVS and FQNEAQ. The CDR3 runs to 14 residues. The sequenced sample was peripheral blood. The receptor comes from a man aged 50-60 years with COVID-19, enrolled during active disease. The genes are TRBV7-8 and TRBJ1-1; D is unresolved. The CDR3 sequence is CASSSRSINTEAFF. For the CDR3, the DNA is TGTGCCAGCAGCTCACGTAGTATCAACACTGAAGCTTTCTTT.